This TCR beta chain came from a study of cytomegalovirus exposure and HLA in healthy donors. V lost 2 bases and J 8 bases, leaving 15 bases between the germline ends. The germline V gene encodes CDR1 MNHNY and CDR2 SVGAGI (reference sequence). The CDR3 length is 14 residues. Comments on this clone: Its antigen is undetermined.

Broader study findings: Judged likely to be a sequencing artifact was a cluster of highly shared sequence variants. Productive rates of about 90% or about 30% were seen for most TCR beta V segments in an earlier analysis. Evidence from a later analysis indicated that most CMV-associated TCR beta chains looked HLA-restricted.

With 60 Vbeta and 13 Jbeta primers, the PCR was carried out. Generated by immunoSEQ multiplex PCR, the TCRdb table keeps only in-frame clones and is missing some. Seen here are roughly 180,000 clones, about 80% observed once, and the top ten hold more than 1.5%. The sample consisted of PBMCs. The sequence was obtained from a man aged 35 to 55 in good health and CMV-seronegative. The chain is built from TRBV6-6 and TRBJ1-2; D unresolved. As DNA, the CDR3 is TGTGCCAGCAGTTACGAGGGCTTTTCCTTCGGCTACACCTTC. It specifies CASSYEGFSFGYTF.